This T cell receptor beta chain derives from a study of memory CD4+ T cells and cytomegalovirus serostatus. Only in-frame clones appear in the TCRdb table, and some are missing; sequencing was by immunoSEQ multiplex PCR. The repertoire holds roughly 60,000 clones, roughly three quarters seen once, with 0.7% to 0.9% in the top ten. Single viable CD3+CD4+CD8-CD45RO+ cells were sorted as the memory CD4+ T cells. The germline gives CDR1 SGHVS, CDR2 FNYEAQ. The CDR3 has 14 amino acids. Trimming at V came to 1 base and at J to 7 bases, leaving 5 bases not matched to a gene. This receptor was identified in an adult in good health and CMV-seronegative. The rearrangement uses TRBV7-6 and TRBJ1-2; the match to TRBD1 covers 8 bases. The sequenced sample was memory CD4+ T cells from blood. DNA of the CDR3: TGTGCCAGCAGCTTAGGGACAGGGAAAGGTGGCTACACCTTC. Its protein product is CASSLGTGKGGYTF.